The 15 T cell receptor beta chains below come from one sample, sequenced in a study of T cells in Graves' hyperthyroidism and ophthalmopathy. Researchers took RNA transcripts and amplified the TCR beta CDR3 regions from them. The HTBI set primed first-round TCR CDR3 RT-PCR. TCRdb passed the multiplex PCR reads through MiXCR, listing each CDR3 protein once. The sample lists about 270,000 distinct CDR3 sequences; approximately 14% were seen once. The sample comprised blood. These receptor sequences come from a woman aged 50 to 60 with Graves' hyperthyroidism that later progressed to Graves' ophthalmopathy.

V gene TRBV6-9 combines with J gene TRBJ1-2; the match to TRBD1 covers 7 bases. V shed 3 bases, J shed 8 bases, and the junction held 9 bases outside the gene matches. Germline loops: CDR1 MNHGY, CDR2 SVAAGI. This CDR3 is 14 amino acids long. The CDR3: CASSYPGGGSGYTF. For the CDR3, the DNA is TGTGCCAGCAGTTACCCAGGGGGGGGATCCGGCTACACCTTC.

This clonotype was observed many times. The chain has TRBV20-1 and TRBJ2-7; TRBD1 agrees at 8 bases. CDR1 is DFQATT, CDR2 SNEGSKA, per germline (reference sequence). V dropped 5 bases and J dropped 4; count of bases not matched to a gene: 4. This CDR3 has 12 amino acids. The CDR3 DNA follows: TGCAGTGCTGGCCGGGACAGGTACGAGCAGTACTTC. As protein: CSAGRDRYEQYF.

In this sample, this clonotype turned up a few times. The genes are TRBV12-3 or TRBV12-4 and TRBJ2-2; 7 nucleotides agree with TRBD2. Germline trimming cut 3 bases from V and 7 bases from J; bases unmatched to any gene: 11. The CDR3 is 16 residues long. CDR3 sequence: CASSFMGEGRGGELFF. CDR3 bases: TGTGCCAGCAGTTTTATGGGGGAGGGTCGGGGCGGGGAGCTGTTTTTT.

The table lists this clonotype with many counts. This chain connects TRBV9 to TRBJ2-5, with D unresolved. This CDR3 is 15 amino acids long. V was trimmed by 0 bases and J by 1 base, leaving 10 bases between them. Germline V CDR1 and CDR2: SGDLS, YYNGEE. The CDR3 protein is CASSVGGYPQETQYF. In nucleotides, the CDR3 is TGTGCCAGCAGCGTAGGAGGATACCCCCAAGAGACCCAGTACTTC.

This clonotype was seen at least ten times. DNA of the CDR3: TGTGCCATCAGTGAGTCGTCTAGCGGGCCGGAGACCCAGTACTTC. Encoded protein: CAISESSSGPETQYF. This chain links TRBV10-3 with TRBJ2-5; TRBD2 aligns across 8 bases. Germline CDR1 reads ENHRY; CDR2 reads SYGVKD. The CDR3 sequence is 15 residues long. The J segment lost 5 bases and the V segment lost 0 bases, leaving 5 bases of the junction unmatched.

This clonotype was seen many times. This rearrangement joins TRBV20-1 to TRBJ2-1; 10 nucleotides line up with TRBD2. This CDR3 contains 16 residues. Germline V gene data show CDR1 as DFQATT and CDR2 as SNEGSKA (reference sequence). After removal of 6 bases from V and 5 bases from J, the junction contained 13 bases not matched to a gene. CDR3 DNA sequence: TGCAGTGCCCACAAATTAGCGGGAGGATTGAACAATGAGCAGTTCTTC. This translates into CSAHKLAGGLNNEQFF.

The CDR3 nucleotides read TGTGCCAGCAGCTCGGCTGCGTATCCCTACGAGCAGTACTTC. Translation gives CASSSAAYPYEQYF. The chain joins TRBV9 to TRBJ2-7; no clear D. The germline V gene has CDR1 SGDLS and CDR2 YYNGEE. Between the trimmed V and J ends, which lost 4 bases and 2 bases, there was a span of 13 bases. The CDR3 loop spans 14 amino acids. Full variable domain (remainder filled in from reference TRBV9 and TRBJ2-7): DSGVTQTPKHLITATGQRVTLRCSPRSGDLSVYWYQQSLDQGLQFLIQYYNGEERAKGNILERFSAQQFPDLHSELNLSSLELGDSALYFCASSSAAYPYEQYFGPGTRLTVT.

This clonotype was recorded at least ten times. The CDR3 sequence: CSATLVAGVRSADTQYF. The DNA for the CDR3 is TGCAGTGCTACCCTAGTAGCGGGAGTAAGGTCCGCAGATACGCAGTATTTT. The chain couples TRBV20-1 to TRBJ2-3, with 9 bases identical to TRBD2. The CDR3 is 17 residues long. Trimming removed 4 bases from V and 4 bases from J; junction bases left unmatched: 15. The germline gives CDR1 DFQATT, CDR2 SNEGSKA (reference sequence).

Only one count was recorded for this clonotype. This sequence may be a read error, since a much larger clone differs from it by one base. The CDR3, as DNA: TGTGCCAGCAGTTCCGCGGGAGGGGGCTACACCGGGGGGCTGTTTTTT. This translates into CASSSAGGGYTGGLFF. V usage is TRBV28 and J usage is TRBJ2-2; 9 bases agree with TRBD2. The length of the CDR3 is 16 residues. Germline V gene sequence: CDR1 MDHEN, CDR2 SYDVKM.

A note on this clonotype: In this CDR3 the conserved last residue, phenylalanine or tryptophan, is missing, so a read error is likely. CDR3 sequence reads: CASSSTSGGELVYGYTL. Written as DNA, the CDR3 is TGTGCCAGCAGCTCCACCAGCGGGGGCGAGTTAGTCTATGGCTACACCCTC. This chain joins TRBV7-9 and TRBJ1-2; D is possibly TRBD1 (6 bases). Germline-derived CDR1 and CDR2 are SEHNR and FQNEAQ (reference sequence). The V end was cut by 4 bases, the J end by 4 bases, with 22 bases between. The CDR3 covers 17 residues.

This clonotype was counted many times. This chain uses TRBV20-1 with TRBJ2-3; D gene unclear. This CDR3 spans 13 amino acids. The germline V and J ends were trimmed by 3 bases and 2 bases, with 9 bases remaining between them. Germline V gives CDR1 DFQATT, CDR2 SNEGSKA (reference sequence). The CDR3 DNA follows: TGCAGTGCTAGTAGTGGGAACACAGATACGCAGTATTTT. Translation gives CSASSGNTDTQYF.

V usage is TRBV11-1 and J usage is TRBJ2-1; 8 bases fit TRBD2. V dropped 3 bases and J dropped 4; count of bases not matched to a gene: 5. This CDR3 region has 15 residues. Germline V CDR1 and CDR2: SGHAT, FQDESV (reference sequence). This CDR3 is CASSLVGRGYNEQFF. The CDR3 bases are TGTGCCAGCAGCTTGGTCGGGAGGGGGTACAATGAGCAGTTCTTC.

This clonotype was observed a few times. The rearrangement links TRBV7-6 to TRBJ2-1; D may be TRBD2 (5 bases). The CDR3 spans 14 residues. The germline CDR1 and CDR2 sequences are SGHVS and FNYEAQ. V lost 1 base and J lost 4, with 8 bases in between. The CDR3 sequence: CASSLEGRYNEQFF. CDR3 nucleotide sequence: TGTGCCAGCAGCTTAGAAGGGAGATACAATGAGCAGTTCTTC.

This clonotype appeared many times. Here the CDR3 reads CASSARDRVTEKLFF. The CDR3, as DNA: TGTGCCAGCAGTGCCCGGGACAGGGTGACTGAAAAACTGTTTTTT. The chain employs TRBV6-1 and TRBJ1-4, with TRBD1 matching over 9 bases. The V and J ends lost 4 bases and 7 bases, in that order; junction bases with no gene match: 7. The CDR3 extends over 15 amino acids. The V gene's germline CDR1 is MNHNS and CDR2 SASEGT.

This clonotype was picked up a small number of times. J is TRBJ1-4 and V is TRBV5-1; possible D gene TRBD1, 5 bases. CDR1 is SGHRS and CDR2 is YFSETQ in the germline V gene. The CDR3 totals 16 residues. The ends were cut back, 3 bases at V and 3 bases at J, with 15 bases in the middle. CDR3 residues: CASSWRFRGANEKLFF. In nucleotides, the CDR3 is TGCGCCAGCAGCTGGAGGTTTCGAGGGGCTAATGAAAAACTGTTTTTT.